Listed below are T cell receptor beta chains from one sample, sequenced in a study of shared clonotypes between healthy human individuals. Profiled with immunoSEQ multiplex PCR; TCRdb holds only in-frame clones, not every one. The profile shows 500,000 or so clones, more than 95% of them singletons. The sample comprised naive CD4+ T cells sorted from blood. The receptors come from a woman aged 25 to 39 in good health. CDR3s include the opening cysteine and the closing phenylalanine or tryptophan. The D gene is left open where the match is weak. Clone size is stated in some rows and not others, as once, few, many or a class when expanded.

J gene | D gene | V gene | clone size | CDR3 DNA | CDR3 protein
TRBJ2-5 | TRBD1 | TRBV10-2 | . | TGCGCCAGCAGTGAGCTTCGGTCAGGGGGAGAGACCCAGTACTTC | CASSELRSGGETQYF
TRBJ2-3 | TRBD2 | TRBV6-6 | . | TGTGCCAGCAGTTACTTTAGCGGGTACGGGAATACGCAGTATTTT | CASSYFSGYGNTQYF
TRBJ2-7 | TRBD1 | TRBV29-1 | . | TGCAGCGTTGCGACAGGGGGTCTGTACGAGCAGTACTTC | CSVATGGLYEQYF
TRBJ2-7 | . | TRBV28 | . | TGTGCCAGCAGTTTATCGGGGAGGATGGGATCGAGCTCCTACGAGCAGTACTTC | CASSLSGRMGSSSYEQYF
TRBJ2-3 | . | TRBV7-3 | . | TGTGCCAGCAGCGCGATCGGGACGCGTCCGAATACGCAGTATTTT | CASSAIGTRPNTQYF
TRBJ2-7 | TRBD2 | TRBV29-1 | . | TGCAGCGCAGTAGGACTAGCGGGAGGGGTTGACGAGCAGTACTTC | CSAVGLAGGVDEQYF
TRBJ2-7 | TRBD2 | TRBV7-6 | . | TGTGCCAGCAGCTCCGGACTAGCGGGAGATCACGAGCAGTACTTC | CASSSGLAGDHEQYF
TRBJ2-3 | . | TRBV4-2 | . | TGTGCCAGCAGCCAAGAGTCGGCGGGATACACAGATACGCAGTATTTT | CASSQESAGYTDTQYF
TRBJ2-1 | . | TRBV18 | . | TGTGCCAGCTCACCTCCCCCTGCCGTCTACAATGAGCAGTTCTTC | CASSPPPAVYNEQFF
TRBJ1-2 | . | TRBV5-1 | . | TGCGCCAGCAGCTTGGTTTCCGACGGTGGCTACACCTTC | CASSLVSDGGYTF
TRBJ1-2 | . | TRBV19 | . | TGTGCCAGTAGTATGGGTTCCCCGGGGAGCTATGGCTACACCTTC | CASSMGSPGSYGYTF
TRBJ2-5 | TRBD2 | TRBV7-8 | . | TGTGCCAGCAGTGGGACTAGCTTATTCTCGCGAGAGACCCAGTACTTC | CASSGTSLFSRETQYF
TRBJ2-1 | TRBD2 | TRBV10-2 | . | TGCGCCAGCACGGAGGCACTAGCGGGACAGTACAATGAGCAGTTCTTC | CASTEALAGQYNEQFF
TRBJ2-7 | . | TRBV5-1 | . | TGCGCCAGCACTTTTGGGGACATCGCCTACGAGCAGTACTTC | CASTFGDIAYEQYF
TRBJ1-5 | TRBD1 | TRBV2 | once | TGTGCCAGCAGTGCCACAGGGGCGGTTGAGCCCCAGCATTTT | CASSATGAVEPQHF
TRBJ1-5 | . | TRBV27 | . | TGTGCCAGCAGTTTGGAAGGGGCGAGCAATCAGCCCCAGCATTTT | CASSLEGASNQPQHF
TRBJ2-7 | TRBD2 | TRBV13 | . | TGTGCCAGCAGCTCCACCCGACTAGCGGACTACGAGCAGTACTTC | CASSSTRLADYEQYF
TRBJ1-2 | . | TRBV9 | . | TGTGCCAGCAGCGGACCGTCGGGCCTGGCTAACTATGGCTACACCTTC | CASSGPSGLANYGYTF
TRBJ2-1 | TRBD1 | TRBV29-1 | . | TGCAGCGTCCTAGGGGGACAGAGCTCCTACAATGAGCAGTTCTTC | CSVLGGQSSYNEQFF
TRBJ2-7 | TRBD1 | TRBV7-8 | . | TGTGCCAGCAGCACCTGGGACAGGGGATACGAGCAGTACTTC | CASSTWDRGYEQYF
TRBJ2-7 | TRBD2 | TRBV11-3 | . | TGTGCCAGCAGCTCCGGGACTAGGGCGGGCGAGCAGTACTTC | CASSSGTRAGEQYF
TRBJ2-7 | TRBD1 | TRBV29-1 | once | TGCAGCGTTGACGGGACAGGGCTCAGGAACGAGCAGTACTTC | CSVDGTGLRNEQYF
TRBJ2-1 | . | TRBV5-6 | . | TGTGCCAGCAGCCTGTCTGGGAATGAGCAGTTCTTC | CASSLSGNEQFF
TRBJ2-1 | TRBD2 | TRBV5-4 | . | TGTGCCAGCAGCTTGCGGCTAGCGGGAGGGAACCTCTACAATGAGCAGTTCTTC | CASSLRLAGGNLYNEQFF
TRBJ2-7 | TRBD2 | TRBV18 | . | TGTGCCAGCTCGCCGATGTCCCGGACTAGCGGGAGTTACGAGCAGTACTTC | CASSPMSRTSGSYEQYF
TRBJ2-1 | TRBD2 | TRBV28 | . | TGTGCCAGCAGGTTTAGCGGGAGGACGGCTGAGCAGTTCTTC | CASRFSGRTAEQFF
TRBJ2-7 | . | TRBV29-1 | . | TGCAGCGTTGTAGTAGGGAGCACTTACGAGCAGTACTTC | CSVVVGSTYEQYF
TRBJ2-1 | . | TRBV6-4 | . | TGTGCCAGCAGTGCCGACATGGACAATGAGCAGTTCTTC | CASSADMDNEQFF
TRBJ1-1 | . | TRBV7-4 | . | TGTGCCAGCAGCAGCTTGACAAGAACACTGAAAGCTTTCTTT | CASSSLTRTLKAFF
TRBJ2-3 | . | TRBV27 | . | TGTGCCAGCAGAGGCCTTGGACTACCCCGCACAGATACGCAGTATTTT | CASRGLGLPRTDTQYF
TRBJ2-5 | . | TRBV27 | . | TGTGCCAGCGGCCGGCAGAGGGGACAAGAGACCCAGTACTTC | CASGRQRGQETQYF
TRBJ2-7 | . | TRBV11-2 | . | TGTGCCAGCAGCTTAGATCTAGCATGGTACGAGCAGTACTTC | CASSLDLAWYEQYF
TRBJ2-1 | . | TRBV10-1 | . | TGCGCCAGCAGTGAGATTGGACTCTCTGAACGCCCCTACAATGAGCAGTTCTTC | CASSEIGLSERPYNEQFF
TRBJ2-1 | . | TRBV30 | . | TGTGCCTGGGACATGACTAGTTCCAATGAGCAGTTCTTC | CAWDMTSSNEQFF
TRBJ2-1 | TRBD2 | TRBV28 | once | TGTGCCAGCAGTTCGACTAGCGGAGTATACAATGAGCAGTTCTTC | CASSSTSGVYNEQFF
TRBJ1-5 | . | TRBV7-9 | . | TGTGCCAGCAGCCGGGGGGCGTCGGGCAATCAGCCCCAGCATTTT | CASSRGASGNQPQHF
TRBJ2-3 | . | TRBV5-1 | . | TGCGCCAGCAGCTGGGGACCCGGACCTAGCACAGATACGCAGTATTTT | CASSWGPGPSTDTQYF
TRBJ2-3 | TRBD2 | TRBV4-2 | . | TGTGCCAGCAGCCAAGATATTAGCGGGAGCATACGGAATACGCAGTATTTT | CASSQDISGSIRNTQYF
TRBJ1-5 | TRBD1 | TRBV4-1 | . | TGCGCCAGCAGCCAGGGACAGGGGGCGCATGGTCAGCCCCAGCATTTT | CASSQGQGAHGQPQHF
TRBJ2-5 | TRBD2 | TRBV10-2 | . | TGCGCCAGCAGTGAAGCGGGAGGACCAAAAGAGACCCAGTACTTC | CASSEAGGPKETQYF
TRBJ2-1 | TRBD1 | TRBV29-1 | . | TGCAGCGTTGAGAAGACAGGGCCTTTGGTCTTC | CSVEKTGPLVF
TRBJ1-1 | TRBD1 | TRBV7-6 | . | TGTGCCAGCAGTCCCGTGACAGCAGGGGGGACTGAAGCTTTCTTT | CASSPVTAGGTEAFF